The clone carrying this TCR beta chain was seen many times. Its antigen is not known. This specimen comes from a study of T-cell memory formation after mild COVID-19. The overall study: Each donor largely had its own TCR clusters. Study-wide points: Mainly in CM and EM were contracting CD4+ clones; CD8+ were in EMRA.

The length of the CDR3 is 14 residues. The germline gives CDR1 SGDLS, CDR2 YYNGEE. The V end lost 4 bases, the J end lost 4 bases, and 12 bases lay between the germline ends. TCRdb used MiXCR to reprocess the 5' RACE reads, holding one entry per CDR3 protein. The sample holds 200,000 to 250,000 distinct CDR3 sequences; around 17% are singletons and the top ten take approximately 3.6%. V and J are TRBV9 and TRBJ1-3, with TRBD1 as a possible D gene (5 bases). The clonotype was recovered from a man in his late teens or twenties who had mild COVID-19 (a few samples of this study predate the infection). Cell type and time point are not known. The source material was PBMCs or a T cell subset sorted from them (not recorded which). In nucleotides, the CDR3 is TGTGCCAGCAGCCCGACAGTCTCAGGAAACACCATATATTTT. Encoded protein: CASSPTVSGNTIYF.